The 20 T cell receptor beta chains in this list originate from one sample, sequenced in a study of blood T cell repertoires in COVID-19. The data were produced by immunoSEQ multiplex PCR, yet TCRdb's version contains in-frame clones alone and is incomplete. Among 200,000 to 250,000 clones listed, around 84% were seen once. Sequenced: PBMCs or T cells enriched from blood (not recorded which). The receptors come from a woman between 40 and 50 years old with acute COVID-19.

The V gene is TRBV5-6, the J gene TRBJ2-5; 11 nucleotides align to TRBD2. This CDR3 has 17 residues. Per the germline V gene, CDR1 is SGHDT and CDR2 is YYEEEE. J gave up 2 bases and V 1 base, and 7 bases lay outside the gene matches. The CDR3 region has the DNA TGTGCCAGCAGCTTGACTGTCGGGACTAGCGGACAAGAGACCCAGTACTTC. This sequence encodes CASSLTVGTSGQETQYF. Full variable domain (remainder filled in from reference TRBV5-6 and TRBJ2-5): DAGVTQSPTHLIKTRGQQVTLRCSPKSGHDTVSWYQQALGQGPQFIFQYYEEEERQRGNFPDRFSGHQFPNYSSELNVNALLLGDSALYLCASSLTVGTSGQETQYFGPGTRLLVL.

The rearrangement uses TRBV9 and TRBJ1-5; the match to TRBD1 covers 8 bases. Trimming at V came to 3 bases and at J to 7 bases, leaving 6 bases not matched to a gene. Germline CDR1 SGDLS, CDR2 YYNGEE. The CDR3 totals 14 residues. The CDR3 loop is CASSATGDYQPQHF. The CDR3 region has the DNA TGTGCCAGCAGCGCGACAGGGGATTACCAGCCCCAGCATTTT.

This chain joins TRBV2 and TRBJ2-2, with 8 bases fitting TRBD1. The CDR3 is made up of 15 amino acids. The V gene's germline CDR1 is SNHLY and CDR2 FYNNEI. V trimming: 6 bases; J trimming: 5 bases; junction bases outside the gene matches: 8. The CDR3 bases are TGTGCCAGCAGCGCAGAGACAGGGGCTACCGGGGAGCTGTTTTTT. Translating gives CASSAETGATGELFF. The complete variable domain, with remaining parts taken from reference TRBV2 and TRBJ2-2, reads EPEVTQTPSHQVTQMGQEVILRCVPISNHLYFYWYRQILGQKVEFLVSFYNNEISEKSEIFDDQFSVERPDGSNFTLKIRSTKLEDSAMYFCASSAETGATGELFFGEGSRLTVL.

This clone appeared a single time. The chain has TRBV3-1 (or the pseudogene TRBV3-2) and TRBJ2-3; D not resolved. The germline V gene has CDR1 LGHDT and CDR2 YNNKEL (reference sequence). The CDR3 has 15 amino acids. V gave up 0 bases and J gave up 2 bases, with 9 bases separating them. The CDR3 region is CASSQDLSLTDTQYF. The CDR3 nucleotides are TGTGCCAGCAGCCAAGATTTAAGCCTCACAGATACGCAGTATTTT.

The gene calls are TRBV3-1 (or the pseudogene TRBV3-2) and TRBJ1-1; D is perhaps TRBD1 (5 bases). CDR1 and CDR2 from the germline V gene are LGHDT and YNNKEL (reference sequence). This CDR3 has 15 amino acids. Trimming removed 0 bases from V and 1 base from J, with 9 bases in between. CDR3 sequence: CASSQDWGPNTEAFF. In nucleotides, the CDR3 is TGTGCCAGCAGCCAAGACTGGGGCCCGAACACTGAAGCTTTCTTT.

This clone was detected only a few times. This chain connects TRBV30 to TRBJ1-1; D uncertain. Germline V lookup: CDR1 GTSNPN, CDR2 SVGIG (reference sequence). Trimming left V 0 bases short and J 1 base short, with 9 bases between. The CDR3 has 14 amino acids. The CDR3 coding sequence is TGTGCCTGGAGTGTATTGGCGGAGAACACTGAAGCTTTCTTT. It specifies CAWSVLAENTEAFF.

V is TRBV2 and J is TRBJ2-1, with D unclear. CDR1 SNHLY and CDR2 FYNNEI come from the germline V gene. Trimming took 1 base from V and 9 from J, leaving 10 bases between them. The CDR3 extends over 13 amino acids. The CDR3 sequence is CASSEVALGEQFF. The DNA of the CDR3 is TGTGCCAGCAGTGAAGTTGCTCTCGGTGAGCAGTTCTTC.

The chain employs TRBV6-2 or TRBV6-3 and TRBJ1-2; unclear D gene. V was pared by 5 bases and J by 1 base, with 11 bases between. The CDR3 has 14 residues. Germline-derived CDR1 and CDR2 are MNHEY and SVGEGT. As DNA, the CDR3 is TGTGCCAGCAGTGACACGGGGATTAACTATGGCTACACCTTC. Its protein is CASSDTGINYGYTF.

CDR3 residues: CASSWGTTSTEAFF. The DNA of the CDR3 is TGTGCCAGCAGTTGGGGGACAACTTCCACTGAAGCTTTCTTT. The J gene is TRBJ1-1, the V gene TRBV7-2; TRBD1 is a possible D gene (6 bases). From germline, CDR1 is SGHTA and CDR2 FQGNSA. Trimming stripped 6 bases from V and 4 bases from J, with 15 bases between. CDR3 length equals 14 residues.

The count of this clone is one. The rearrangement links TRBV12-3 or TRBV12-4 to TRBJ2-7; 7 bases are a match to TRBD2. This CDR3 has 13 amino acids. The junction had 7 bases not matched to a gene; V was cut back by 4 bases and J by 7 bases. For the CDR3, the DNA is TGTGCCAGCAGTTGGCTAGCGGAGGAGGAGCAGTACTTC. Protein product: CASSWLAEEEQYF.

The gene calls are TRBV28 and TRBJ1-2; tentatively, D is TRBD1 (5 bases). This CDR3 has 13 amino acids. Germline loops: CDR1 MDHEN, CDR2 SYDVKM. V was pared by 5 bases and J by 10 bases, with 17 bases between. Here the CDR3 DNA reads TGTGCCAGCAGTACCGGGGGAACTAGGGCCTACACCTTC. Residues: CASSTGGTRAYTF.

The rearrangement links TRBV6-5 to TRBJ2-7; TRBD2 is a possible D gene (6 bases). V was clipped by 2 bases and J by 9 bases, with 14 bases between them. Germline V lookup: CDR1 MNHEY, CDR2 SVGAGI. This CDR3 has 13 residues. This CDR3 is CASSYDRGTWQYF. In DNA form, the CDR3 reads TGTGCCAGCAGTTACGACCGGGGGACGTGGCAGTACTTC.

The chain has TRBV11-2 and TRBJ1-3; 9 bases line up with TRBD1. V lost 4 bases to trimming and J lost 4 bases; unmatched junction nucleotides: 5. CDR3 size: 15 residues. CDR1 is SGHAT and CDR2 is FQNNGV in the germline V gene. The CDR3 nucleotides read TGTGCCAGCAGCTCAGGACAGGGGAGGGGAAACACCATATATTTT. Amino acid sequence: CASSSGQGRGNTIYF.

The V and J genes are TRBV11-2 and TRBJ2-7, with unresolved D. Deletions cut 5 bases from V and 0 bases from J, with 14 bases between. The CDR3 covers 15 residues. CDR1 and CDR2 from the germline V gene are SGHAT and FQNNGV. Here the CDR3 reads CASSPPDRSSYEQYF. CDR3 DNA sequence: TGTGCCAGCAGCCCACCAGACCGGAGCTCCTACGAGCAGTACTTC.

The CDR3, as DNA: TGTGCCAGTGAGATCAGGGGCTCCTATGGCTACACCTTC. Residues: CASEIRGSYGYTF. The genes are TRBV6-5 and TRBJ1-2; tentative D call: TRBD1 (6 bases). The V gene's germline CDR1 is MNHEY and CDR2 SVGAGI. The V and J ends lost 9 bases and 4 bases respectively, with 15 bases between them. The CDR3 sequence is 13 residues long.

This clone was detected once. The chain joins TRBV6-5 to TRBJ2-7; tentative D call: TRBD1 (6 bases). Germline V gene sequence: CDR1 MNHEY, CDR2 SVGAGI. The CDR3 extends over 14 amino acids. Trimming pared 6 bases from V and 3 bases from J, leaving 15 bases between. CDR3 in amino acids: CASRKQGGIYEQYF. CDR3 DNA: TGTGCCAGCAGGAAACAGGGTGGTATCTACGAGCAGTACTTC.

This sequence joins TRBV5-1 and TRBJ2-3, with TRBD1 matching 12 bases. With 5 bases clipped from V and 4 bases from J, the junction kept 2 bases outside the gene matches. Germline loops: CDR1 SGHRS, CDR2 YFSETQ. CDR3 length equals 14 residues. The CDR3 nucleotides are TGCGCCAGCAGGGGGACAGGGGGCCCAGATACGCAGTATTTT. It encodes CASRGTGGPDTQYF.

This clone was observed a few times. The gene calls are TRBV11-2 and TRBJ1-1; TRBD1 is a possible D gene (6 bases). The germline V gene has CDR1 SGHAT and CDR2 FQNNGV. CDR3 length: 15 amino acids. V lost 1 base, J lost 0 bases, and 9 bases lay in between. In DNA, the CDR3 is TGTGCCAGCAGCTTAGCCCGGACAGTGAACACTGAAGCTTTCTTT. Translation: CASSLARTVNTEAFF.

The CDR3 loop reads CASSEIGGAFF. CDR3 sequence (DNA): TGTGCCAGCAGTGAAATAGGCGGAGCTTTCTTT. The chain couples TRBV2 to TRBJ1-1, with D unclear. The V end lost 2 bases, the J end lost 10 bases, and 8 bases lay between the germline ends. There are 11 residues in the CDR3. CDR1 and CDR2 (germline): SNHLY, FYNNEI.

The chain uses TRBV12-3 or TRBV12-4 and TRBJ2-7; TRBD1 agrees at 10 bases. This CDR3 comprises 13 residues. J lost 7 bases, V lost 5 bases, and 5 bases had no gene match. CDR3 protein: CASSPPGQGEQYF. CDR3 sequence (DNA): TGTGCCAGCAGTCCCCCGGGACAGGGGGAGCAGTACTTC.